Listed below are T cell receptor beta chains from one sample, sequenced in a study of cytomegalovirus exposure and HLA in healthy donors. Data came from immunoSEQ multiplex PCR; TCRdb stores just in-frame clones and leaves some out. The table records some 160,000 clones, roughly 68% of them present only once. The sample consisted of PBMCs. The receptors stem from a man aged 60 to 75 in good health and CMV-seronegative. Each CDR3 is given with its conserved first and last residue. Fields, in order: V gene, clone size, D gene, J gene, CDR3 protein, CDR3 DNA. D genes are given only for firm matches. Clone size is shown for a subset of rows, as once, few, many or a class of expanded clone.

TRBV18	NA	TRBD1	TRBJ1-5	CASSLGQGGQPQHF	TGTGCCAGCTCCCTAGGACAGGGGGGACAGCCCCAGCATTTT
TRBV29-1	few	TRBD1	TRBJ2-1	CSVDRGQSNEQFF	TGCAGCGTTGACAGGGGGCAGAGCAATGAGCAGTTCTTC
TRBV2	once	TRBD1	TRBJ1-1	CASSERTGRTEAFF	TGTGCCAGCAGTGAAAGGACAGGGAGGACTGAAGCTTTCTTT
TRBV9	NA	TRBD2	TRBJ2-7	CASSVSGDSSYEQYF	TGTGCCAGCAGCGTAAGCGGGGATAGCTCCTACGAGCAGTACTTC
TRBV5-6	NA	TRBD1	TRBJ1-5	CASSRGQGTSNQPQHF	TGTGCCAGCAGCCGGGGACAGGGAACTAGCAATCAGCCCCAGCATTTT
TRBV2	NA	NA	TRBJ1-1	CASQPRAPQTEAFF	TGTGCCAGCCAACCGCGGGCTCCGCAGACTGAAGCTTTCTTT
TRBV27	NA	NA	TRBJ1-4	CASSLTREAPNEKLFF	TGTGCCAGCAGTTTAACCCGGGAGGCACCTAATGAAAAACTGTTTTTT
TRBV7-2	NA	TRBD1	TRBJ1-4	CASSVSYPGTGSEKLFF	TGTGCCAGCAGCGTATCCTATCCCGGGACAGGGTCCGAAAAACTGTTTTTT
TRBV18	NA	NA	TRBJ2-7	CASSRGPSSYEQYF	TGTGCCAGCTCGCGGGGACCTAGCTCCTACGAGCAGTACTTC
TRBV11-2	NA	NA	TRBJ1-5	CASSPVNSNQPQHF	TGTGCCAGCAGTCCAGTTAATAGCAATCAGCCCCAGCATTTT
TRBV19	NA	NA	TRBJ2-7	CASRQENSYEQYF	TGTGCCAGCAGACAGGAGAACTCCTACGAGCAGTACTTC
TRBV29-1	few	TRBD1	TRBJ2-6	CSVDTGQAPSGANVLTF	TGCAGCGTTGACACGGGACAGGCACCATCTGGGGCCAACGTCCTGACTTTC
TRBV29-1	NA	TRBD1	TRBJ1-4	CSAKPGQGSVIIEKLFF	TGCAGCGCAAAACCGGGACAGGGGTCGGTTATTATTGAAAAACTGTTTTTT
TRBV2	NA	TRBD2	TRBJ2-5	CASRLTSGSKETQYF	TGTGCCAGCAGGCTCACTAGCGGGAGCAAAGAGACCCAGTACTTC
TRBV18	NA	NA	TRBJ1-1	CASSLRQENTEAFF	TGTGCCAGCTCACTGCGACAGGAGAACACTGAAGCTTTCTTT
TRBV6-5	NA	TRBD2	TRBJ2-2	CASSYRTSGGTGELFF	TGTGCCAGCAGCTACCGGACTAGCGGGGGGACCGGGGAGCTGTTTTTT
TRBV19	NA	TRBD1	TRBJ1-1	CTSSIGDRNTEAFF	TGTACCAGTAGTATAGGGGACAGAAACACTGAAGCTTTCTTT
TRBV7-9	NA	NA	TRBJ1-3	CASSYGQRGNTIYF	TGTGCCAGCAGCTACGGACAGCGAGGAAACACCATATATTTT
TRBV7-2	NA	NA	TRBJ2-3	CASSLSEPRIDTQYF	TGTGCCAGCAGCCTTAGCGAACCTCGAATAGATACGCAGTATTTT
TRBV28	NA	NA	TRBJ1-6	CASSGKQGISSPLHF	TGTGCCAGCAGTGGCAAACAGGGTATTAGCTCACCCCTCCACTTT
TRBV9	once	NA	TRBJ2-2	CASSPARAGDTGELFF	TGTGCCAGCAGCCCCGCCCGTGCCGGGGACACCGGGGAGCTGTTTTTT
TRBV13	NA	NA	TRBJ2-7	CASSQGGYEQYF	TGTGCCAGCAGCCAGGGAGGTTACGAGCAGTACTTC
TRBV4-1	NA	TRBD2	TRBJ2-1	CASSQDPAGTSSYNEQFF	TGCGCCAGCAGCCAAGACCCAGCAGGGACTAGCTCCTACAATGAGCAGTTCTTC
TRBV28	NA	NA	TRBJ1-3	CASQSSADSGNTIYF	TGTGCCTCCCAATCCAGTGCAGACTCTGGAAACACCATATATTTT
TRBV5-1	NA	NA	TRBJ2-5	CASSLNLNEETQYF	TGCGCCAGCAGCTTAAATCTTAACGAGGAGACCCAGTACTTC
TRBV5-1	NA	TRBD1	TRBJ2-1	CASILGQGAYNEQFF	TGCGCCAGCATTCTGGGACAGGGGGCCTACAATGAGCAGTTCTTC
TRBV10-3	NA	TRBD2	TRBJ2-2	CAISESGRDTGELFF	TGTGCCATCAGCGAAAGCGGGAGGGACACCGGGGAGCTGTTTTTT
TRBV6-5	NA	NA	TRBJ1-5	CASSPWGEQPQHF	TGTGCCAGCAGTCCCTGGGGGGAACAGCCCCAGCATTTT
TRBV28	NA	TRBD1	TRBJ1-4	CASWGTGDEKLFF	TGTGCCAGCTGGGGGACAGGGGACGAAAAACTGTTTTTT
TRBV7-2	NA	NA	TRBJ2-1	CASSPRVGGTYNEQFF	TGTGCCAGCAGCCCGAGGGTCGGTGGGACCTACAATGAGCAGTTCTTC
TRBV19	NA	NA	TRBJ2-3	CASSSMGALLTDTQYF	TGTGCCAGTAGCAGCATGGGAGCCCTACTCACAGATACGCAGTATTTT
TRBV13	NA	TRBD1	TRBJ2-7	CASSLLGTDYEQYF	TGTGCCAGCAGCTTACTCGGGACAGACTACGAGCAGTACTTC
TRBV5-1	once	NA	TRBJ2-1	CASSLDLYSTYNEQFF	TGCGCCAGCAGCTTGGATTTGTACTCCACCTACAATGAGCAGTTCTTC
TRBV9	NA	NA	TRBJ1-5	CANTPEGTFSSYQPQHF	TGTGCCAACACGCCGGAGGGTACCTTCTCATCGTATCAGCCCCAGCATTTT
TRBV27	NA	TRBD1	TRBJ1-4	CASSPRDRGLYEKLFF	TGTGCCAGCAGTCCCCGGGACAGGGGGCTTTATGAAAAACTGTTTTTT
TRBV6-5	NA	TRBD1	TRBJ1-1	CASRDRGPMNTEAFF	TGTGCCAGCAGGGACAGGGGCCCTATGAACACTGAAGCTTTCTTT
TRBV19	NA	TRBD2	TRBJ2-1	CASTGLAYNEQFF	TGTGCCAGCACCGGACTAGCTTACAATGAGCAGTTCTTC
TRBV19	NA	NA	TRBJ2-1	CASKGEWLNEQFF	TGTGCCAGTAAGGGGGAGTGGCTCAATGAGCAGTTCTTC
TRBV9	few	NA	TRBJ2-5	CASSGLSVQETQYF	TGTGCCAGCAGCGGCTTGAGCGTTCAAGAGACCCAGTACTTC
TRBV7-2	few	NA	TRBJ1-5	CASSLAGARNQPQHF	TGTGCCAGCAGCTTAGCGGGGGCACGCAATCAGCCCCAGCATTTT
TRBV28	few	NA	TRBJ1-4	CASSRNPTVGQLFF	TGTGCCAGCAGCCGAAACCCCACGGTTGGGCAGCTGTTTTTT
TRBV27	NA	TRBD1	TRBJ1-2	CASRGTGSNYGYTF	TGTGCCAGCAGAGGGACAGGCTCTAACTATGGCTACACCTTC
TRBV7-9	NA	TRBD2	TRBJ2-3	CASSLLGSGSTDTQYF	TGTGCCAGCAGCTTATTGGGTAGCGGGAGCACAGATACGCAGTATTTT
TRBV11-3	NA	TRBD1	TRBJ1-4	CASSATGGELFF	TGTGCCAGCAGCGCAACAGGGGGAGAACTGTTTTTT
TRBV29-1	once	NA	TRBJ1-2	CSVPRWTEAIYGYTF	TGCAGCGTCCCAAGGTGGACAGAAGCGATCTATGGCTACACCTTC